Following are 6 T cell receptor beta chains from one sample sequenced in a study of neoadjuvant anti-PD-1 for oral cavity cancer. Specified time point: after neoadjuvant nivolumab, at surgical resection. TCRdb's table, derived via immunoSEQ multiplex PCR, lists solely in-frame clones and lacks some. This table has around 21,000 clones, more than 40% appearing once. The material sequenced was tumor tissue, taken after nivolumab (anti-PD-1) treatment. These TCRs come from a person between 35 and 79 years old with oral cavity squamous cell carcinoma.

This chain joins TRBV7-2 and TRBJ2-3; tentative D call: TRBD2 (7 bases). The CDR3 has 14 residues. CDR1 is SGHTA and CDR2 is FQGNSA in the germline V gene. The ends were cut back, 7 bases at V and 2 bases at J, with 13 bases in the middle. The CDR3 DNA is TGTGCCAGCAACGGGGGGCCTTCCACAGATACGCAGTATTTT. Protein product: CASNGGPSTDTQYF.

CDR3 protein: CASSQRLAAQETQYF. CDR3 nucleotides: TGTGCCAGCAGCCAACGACTAGCGGCCCAAGAGACCCAGTACTTC. The chain recombines TRBV7-9 with TRBJ2-5; 9 bases are shared with TRBD2. Trimming removed 5 bases from V and 1 base from J; junction bases left unmatched: 5. The CDR3 consists of 15 residues. CDR1 SEHNR and CDR2 FQNEAQ come from the germline V gene (reference sequence).

The chain recombines TRBV7-3 with TRBJ1-5, with D hard to call. CDR3 length: 13 residues. Germline CDR1 SGHTA, CDR2 FQGTGA. Trimming took off 1 base at V and 6 bases at J, with 7 bases between the two ends. In DNA, the CDR3 is TGTGCCAGCAGCTTAAACCGGGGTCAGCCCCAGCATTTT. Translated: CASSLNRGQPQHF.

The chain employs TRBV28 and TRBJ1-2, with unresolved D. This CDR3 has 14 amino acids. Germline V gene data show CDR1 as MDHEN and CDR2 as SYDVKM. The V end lost 6 bases, the J end lost 3 bases, and 14 bases lay between the germline ends. For the CDR3, the DNA is TGTGCCAGCAGCCCCGGCCCCCGGCACTATGGCTACACCTTC. Translating it yields CASSPGPRHYGYTF.

The chain employs TRBV15 and TRBJ2-7; tentatively, D is TRBD1 or TRBD2 (5 bases each). V was clipped by 0 bases and J by 3 bases, with 15 bases between them. Looked up from germline, CDR1 is LNHNV and CDR2 is YYDKDF (reference sequence). This CDR3 comprises 16 residues. DNA of the CDR3: TGTGCCACCAGCAGAGATGCCTCAGGGACCATCTACGAGCAGTACTTC. Translated, it gives CATSRDASGTIYEQYF.

The chain is built from TRBV7-2 and TRBJ1-6; weak D call: TRBD1 (5 bases). CDR1 and CDR2 from the germline V gene are SGHTA and FQGNSA. This CDR3 region has 13 residues. Between the trimmed V and J ends, which lost 0 bases and 10 bases, there was a span of 7 bases. The CDR3, as DNA: TGTGCCAGCAGCTTAGCCCAGGGCTCACCCCTCCACTTT. The encoded protein is CASSLAQGSPLHF.